What follows are 13 T cell receptor beta chains derived from one specimen sequenced in a study of post-analysis software for immune sequencing data. Findings and limits, study-wide: About five TRBV segments appeared more often in patients than in controls, and TRBV5-6, TRBV5-1 and TRBV20-1 were among these.

No antigen has been assigned to these receptors. Unique-molecular-identifier-tagged TCR beta cDNA libraries were used. TCRdb processed the PCR reads anew with MiXCR; each CDR3 protein has one entry. The sample lists fewer than 850,000 distinct CDR3 sequences; 35% to 55% were seen once. Sequenced sample: blood. The source of these receptors is a girl between 5 and 17 years old with multiple sclerosis.

The chain links TRBV10-3 to TRBJ2-3, with D tentatively TRBD2 (6 bases). The CDR3 consists of 14 residues. V lost 3 bases to trimming and J lost 0 bases, with 7 bases between them. Per germline, CDR1 ENHRY and CDR2 SYGVKD. This chain's CDR3 is CAISDGGSTDTQYF. The DNA for the CDR3 is TGTGCCATCAGTGACGGGGGTAGCACAGATACGCAGTATTTT.

The genes are TRBV27 and TRBJ1-1; 9 nucleotides align to TRBD1. V dropped 3 bases and J dropped 4; count of bases not matched to a gene: 3. The germline CDR1 and CDR2 sequences are MNHEY and SMNVEV (reference sequence). The CDR3 is 14 amino acids. The CDR3 is CASSFGTGLTEAFF. CDR3 coding DNA: TGTGCCAGCAGTTTCGGGACAGGGCTCACTGAAGCTTTCTTT.

This clonotype occurred a few times. V and J are TRBV7-2 and TRBJ2-7; the D gene is possibly TRBD2 (6 bases). The CDR3 is made up of 15 amino acids. CDR1 SGHTA and CDR2 FQGNSA come from the germline V gene. Between the trimmed V and J ends, which lost 5 bases and 1 base, there was a span of 15 bases. The CDR3 loop is CASSDRRAGSYEQYF. CDR3 DNA sequence: TGTGCCAGCAGCGACCGGAGGGCCGGTTCCTACGAGCAGTACTTC.

There are a few counts of this clonotype. The chain couples TRBV6-4 to TRBJ2-1; TRBD2 matches at 8 bases. This CDR3 is 15 amino acids long. The V gene end was trimmed by 3 bases and the J gene end by 2 bases; junction bases not matched to a gene: 3. The germline V gene encodes CDR1 MRHNA and CDR2 SNTAGT. As DNA, the CDR3 is TGTGCCAGCAGTGATTCGGGAGGGCCCTACAATGAGCAGTTCTTC. Translating gives CASSDSGGPYNEQFF.

V is TRBV10-1 and J is TRBJ1-6; D remains unclear. Trimming took off 4 bases at V and 5 bases at J, with 9 bases between the two ends. The CDR3 loop spans 14 amino acids. Germline V CDR1 and CDR2: WNHNN, SYGVQD (reference sequence). Here the CDR3 reads CASSVGPNNSPLHF. DNA for the CDR3: TGCGCCAGCAGTGTCGGACCGAATAATTCACCCCTCCACTTT.

This clonotype showed up just a few times. This chain connects TRBV29-1 to TRBJ2-4; tentatively, D is TRBD1 (5 bases). Trimming cost V 3 bases and J 7 bases, with 10 bases left between them. The germline CDR1 and CDR2 sequences are SQVTM and ANQGSEA. The CDR3 spans 12 residues. In DNA, the CDR3 is TGCAGCGTTGACGCAGGGTATAACATTCAGTACTTC. As protein: CSVDAGYNIQYF.

The chain uses TRBV29-1 and TRBJ2-2; TRBD2 aligns across 13 bases. Germline V gene data show CDR1 as SQVTM and CDR2 as ANQGSEA. There are 14 residues in the CDR3. The CDR3 sequence is CRLAGGPNTGELFF. CDR3 sequence (DNA): TGCAGACTAGCGGGAGGGCCTAACACCGGGGAGCTGTTTTTT.

This clonotype showed up just a few times. The CDR3 reads CASRPPGTSGRGDNEQFF. CDR3 DNA: TGTGCCAGCAGACCCCCCGGGACTAGCGGGAGAGGCGACAATGAGCAGTTCTTC. The genes are TRBV12-3 or TRBV12-4 and TRBJ2-1, with 14 positions matching TRBD2. Germline trimming cut 6 bases from V and 5 bases from J; bases unmatched to any gene: 12. The CDR3 contains 18 residues.

The table lists this clonotype with a count of one. The V gene is TRBV5-6, the J gene TRBJ1-1; 9 bases align to TRBD1. Germline trimming cut 0 bases from V and 6 bases from J; bases unmatched to any gene: 6. Germline values: CDR1 SGHDT, CDR2 YYEEEE. This CDR3 has 15 amino acids. The CDR3 loop is CASSLEPGQGPEAFF. For the CDR3, the DNA is TGTGCCAGCAGCTTGGAACCGGGACAGGGACCTGAAGCTTTCTTT.

The CDR3 loop reads CASSLSTSGSRNEQFF. The CDR3, as DNA: TGTGCCAGCAGCTTAAGCACTAGCGGGAGTCGGAATGAGCAGTTCTTC. This chain joins TRBV7-3 and TRBJ2-1, with TRBD2 identical over 11 bases. CDR3 size: 16 residues. Germline CDR1 SGHTA, CDR2 FQGTGA. J gave up 7 bases and V 1 base, and 6 bases lay outside the gene matches.

The chain links TRBV12-3 or TRBV12-4 to TRBJ1-2, with a weak D call TRBD1 (5 bases). This CDR3 comprises 14 residues. The germline V and J ends were trimmed by 1 base and 8 bases, with 14 bases remaining between them. CDR3 DNA: TGTGCCAGCAGTTTAGTGGGGACCAATCGAGGCTACACCTTC. This encodes CASSLVGTNRGYTF.

This sequence joins TRBV10-2 and TRBJ1-5; no reliable D call. The CDR3 runs 15 residues. Germline values: CDR1 WSHSY, CDR2 SAAADI. V was clipped by 3 bases and J by 3 bases, with 12 bases between them. DNA of the CDR3: TGCGCCAGCAGTGACCAGTCAGGATTCAATCAGCCCCAGCATTTT. This encodes CASSDQSGFNQPQHF.

The rearrangement uses TRBV7-3 and TRBJ2-3; D is perhaps TRBD2 (5 bases). The CDR3 extends over 16 amino acids. Germline CDR1 and CDR2: SGHTA and FQGTGA. Trimming took 8 bases from V and 2 from J, leaving 20 bases between them. As DNA, the CDR3 is TGTGCCAGCTCCCTGGGAGCGTCCATTCTCACAGATACGCAGTATTTT. Translated: CASSLGASILTDTQYF.